Following are 24 T cell receptor beta chains from one sample sequenced in a study of human T cells and chemical hapten exposure. The time point here: patch test 3, about 24 weeks after DPC sensitization. As to treatment: therapeutic diphenylcyclopropenone sensitization with weekly scalp DPC. TCRdb re-analysed the RACE reads in MiXCR, keeping a single row per CDR3 protein. The repertoire has some 180,000 distinct CDR3 sequences, 20% to 25% of them found once; the top ten carry around 2.5%. The input for sequencing was whole blood, taken in connection with sensitization to the hapten diphenylcyclopropenone (DPC). These receptor sequences come from a woman in her 40s with alopecia areata. Some clones in this sample may be carry-over from other donors' samples.

This chain links TRBV12-3 or TRBV12-4 with TRBJ1-6, with D uncertain. The CDR3 consists of 14 residues. The V gene lost 2 bases and the J gene lost 7 bases, with 9 bases spanning the gap. CDR3 sequence: CASSLSTENSPLHF. Written as DNA, the CDR3 is TGTGCCAGCAGTTTATCCACGGAGAATTCACCCCTCCACTTT.

V usage is TRBV11-3 and J usage is TRBJ2-1; no definite D call. The ends were cut back, 2 bases at V and 5 bases at J, with 13 bases in the middle. Germline lookup yields CDR1 SGHNT and CDR2 YENEEA. CDR3 length equals 15 residues. As DNA, the CDR3 is TGTGCCAGCAGCTTAAATCCCAGCGTTAACAATGAGCAGTTCTTC. This encodes CASSLNPSVNNEQFF.

The CDR3 sequence: CSARGGLAGAQETQYF. In DNA form, the CDR3 reads TGCAGTGCTAGAGGGGGACTAGCGGGAGCCCAAGAGACCCAGTACTTC. The gene calls are TRBV20-1 and TRBJ2-5; TRBD2 matches 14 bases. The CDR3 consists of 16 residues. Germline V lookup: CDR1 DFQATT, CDR2 SNEGSKA (reference sequence). After removal of 1 base from V and 1 base from J, the junction contained 2 bases not matched to a gene.

This clonotype was seen at least ten times. This sequence joins TRBV7-9 and TRBJ2-5; no reliable D call. The CDR3 length is 10 residues. Trimming removed 6 bases at V and 5 bases at J, with 4 bases between. Per germline, CDR1 SEHNR and CDR2 FQNEAQ (reference sequence). CDR3 bases: TGTGCCAGCAGTCGGGAGACCCAGTACTTC. Its translation: CASSRETQYF.

The DNA for the CDR3 is TGTGCCAGCAGCCCCGAGGCCCCCCCGCGATACAATGAGCAGTTCTTC. This codes for CASSPEAPPRYNEQFF. The chain joins TRBV4-2 to TRBJ2-1; D remains unclear. Per the germline V gene, CDR1 is LGHNA and CDR2 is YNFKEQ. The CDR3 is made up of 16 amino acids. Trimming removed 4 bases at V and 4 bases at J, with 17 bases between.

J is TRBJ2-1 and V is TRBV10-3; 9 bases align to TRBD1. The V gene end was trimmed by 9 bases and the J gene end by 7 bases; junction bases not matched to a gene: 4. The CDR3 has 12 residues. Germline CDR1 is ENHRY and CDR2 is SYGVKD. CDR3 bases: TGTGCCATTAGGACAGGGGAAAATGAGCAGTTCTTC. Encoded protein: CAIRTGENEQFF.

The chain has TRBV19 and TRBJ2-3, with TRBD2 matching 11 bases. The CDR3 covers 15 residues. In germline, CDR1 is LNHDA, CDR2 SQIVND (reference sequence). V shed 6 bases, J shed 7 bases, and the junction held 9 bases outside the gene matches. CDR3 loop: CASRRDGTSGYTQYF. DNA for the CDR3: TGTGCCAGTAGGAGGGACGGGACTAGCGGTTATACGCAGTATTTT.

V usage is TRBV12-3 or TRBV12-4 and J usage is TRBJ2-7; 11 bases line up with TRBD1. Unmatched junction bases numbered 7, after V lost 3 bases and J lost 0 bases. The CDR3 runs 17 residues. Here the CDR3 DNA reads TGTGCCAGCAGTTTCTACCAAGGGACAGGGGGCTCCTACGAGCAGTACTTC. Translation: CASSFYQGTGGSYEQYF.

This clonotype was observed at least ten times. The chain joins TRBV29-1 to TRBJ2-1; 11 bases fit TRBD2. With V trimmed by 5 bases and J by 11 bases, 5 bases remained unmatched. The CDR3 has 12 amino acids. In germline, CDR1 is SQVTM, CDR2 ANQGSEA. The CDR3 coding sequence is TGCAGCGTTCGAGTAGCGGGAGGGCAGCAGTTCTTC. This codes for CSVRVAGGQQFF.

The chain carries TRBV5-1 and TRBJ2-3; 9 bases fit TRBD2. The CDR3 is 15 residues long. CDR1 and CDR2 from the germline V gene are SGHRS and YFSETQ. J was trimmed by 5 bases and V by 1 base; bases with no gene match: 5. The CDR3 coding sequence is TGCGCCAGCAGCTTGTCAGCGGGAGGAAGAGATACGCAGTATTTT. It specifies CASSLSAGGRDTQYF.

The CDR3 spells CSARSPAGLAGGSSYNEQFF. The CDR3 DNA sequence: TGCAGTGCTAGATCCCCCGCCGGACTAGCGGGAGGGAGCTCCTACAATGAGCAGTTCTTC. The rearrangement uses TRBV20-1 and TRBJ2-1, with 15 nucleotides matching TRBD2. Per germline, CDR1 DFQATT and CDR2 SNEGSKA (reference sequence). Unmatched junction bases numbered 11, after V lost 2 bases and J lost 0 bases. The CDR3 totals 20 residues.

V usage is TRBV12-3 or TRBV12-4 and J usage is TRBJ1-1; TRBD1 is a possible D gene (5 bases). The CDR3 is 13 amino acids. The V end lost 4 bases, the J end lost 1 base, and 7 bases lay between the germline ends. The CDR3: CASSWDPNTEAFF. CDR3 bases: TGTGCCAGCAGTTGGGACCCGAACACTGAAGCTTTCTTT.

The gene calls are TRBV7-2 and TRBJ1-1; D is possibly TRBD1 (5 bases). CDR1 is SGHTA, CDR2 FQGNSA, per germline. The CDR3 runs to 14 residues. Trimming shortened V by 4 bases and J by 8 bases, and 17 bases separated the two germline ends. CDR3 sequence (DNA): TGTGCCAGCAGCTCCGCACGACAGTCTGGAGAAGCTTTCTTT. Translating it yields CASSSARQSGEAFF.

The gene calls are TRBV7-2 and TRBJ2-1; TRBD2 aligns across 9 bases. Germline-derived CDR1 and CDR2 are SGHTA and FQGNSA. This CDR3 region has 15 residues. Trimming removed 5 bases from V and 7 bases from J; junction bases left unmatched: 9. CDR3 sequence: CASSTQREVWNEQFF. The CDR3, as DNA: TGTGCCAGCAGCACGCAGCGGGAGGTTTGGAATGAGCAGTTCTTC.

A word on this clonotype: This may be a read error: a much more frequent sequence differs by one nucleotide. The V call is TRBV4-3, the J call TRBJ2-3; D is ambiguous. Germline V gives CDR1 LGHNA, CDR2 YSLEER. This CDR3 spans 14 amino acids. DNA of the CDR3: TGCGTCAGCAGCCAATTTGTGGGCACAGATACGCAGTATTTT. This encodes CVSSQFVGTDTQYF.

The genes are TRBV3-1 and TRBJ2-7; 10 nucleotides line up with TRBD2. From germline, CDR1 is LGHDT and CDR2 YNNKEL (reference sequence). Unmatched junction bases numbered 0, after V lost 1 base and J lost 6 bases. The length of the CDR3 is 13 residues. CDR3 in DNA: TGTGCCAGCAGCCAAGGGACTAGCGGCGAGCAGTACTTC. It yields the protein CASSQGTSGEQYF.

This clonotype appeared a few times. The chain uses TRBV7-2 and TRBJ1-1; the D is unclear. CDR1 is SGHTA, CDR2 FQGNSA, per germline. The CDR3 covers 14 residues. The V gene lost 5 bases and the J gene lost 1 base, with 11 bases spanning the gap. CDR3: CASSPRRTNTEAFF. The DNA for the CDR3 is TGTGCCAGCAGCCCACGGAGGACGAACACTGAAGCTTTCTTT.

This chain connects TRBV2 to TRBJ2-5, with a possible D match to TRBD1 (5 bases). The CDR3 consists of 11 residues. Germline-derived CDR1 and CDR2 are SNHLY and FYNNEI. The germline V and J ends were trimmed by 8 bases and 5 bases, with 9 bases remaining between them. The CDR3 DNA reads TGTGCCAGCCAGGGTGAGGAGACCCAGTACTTC. Encoded protein: CASQGEETQYF. Together with reference TRBV2 and TRBJ2-5, the CDR3 gives the full variable domain: EPEVTQTPSHQVTQMGQEVILRCVPISNHLYFYWYRQILGQKVEFLVSFYNNEISEKSEIFDDQFSVERPDGSNFTLKIRSTKLEDSAMYFCASQGEETQYFGPGTRLLVL.

V usage is TRBV28 and J usage is TRBJ2-1; D possibly uses TRBD1 or TRBD2 (5 bases each). The V and J ends lost 8 bases and 10 bases respectively, with 18 bases between them. Germline CDR1 MDHEN, CDR2 SYDVKM. This CDR3 is 13 amino acids long. CDR3 sequence (DNA): TGTGCCAGCTCGGGACGCTTGACTTTCGAGCAGTTCTTC. This gives the protein CASSGRLTFEQFF.

In its sample, this clonotype was seen many times. This chain links TRBV6-5 with TRBJ2-7; TRBD1 aligns across 8 bases. This CDR3 region has 12 residues. Trimming at V came to 5 bases and at J to 6 bases, leaving 3 bases not matched to a gene. Germline V gene data show CDR1 as MNHEY and CDR2 as SVGAGI. CDR3 protein: CASSGQGPEQYF. CDR3 bases: TGTGCCAGCAGTGGACAGGGCCCCGAGCAGTACTTC.

A single count supports this clonotype. This chain connects TRBV12-3 or TRBV12-4 to TRBJ2-7; D might be TRBD1 or TRBD2, each matching 5 bases. V shed 5 bases and J shed 2 bases, with 10 bases lying between them. The CDR3 totals 13 residues. CDR3 DNA sequence: TGTGCCAGCAGTGGGGACCGCACCTACGAGCAGTACTTC. This codes for CASSGDRTYEQYF.

This clonotype was seen only a few times. Here the CDR3 DNA reads TGTGCCAGCAGCCACCGGGACACTTCTAATGAAAAACTGTTTTTT. Encoded protein: CASSHRDTSNEKLFF. V is TRBV3-1 and J is TRBJ1-4; possible D gene TRBD1, 6 bases. CDR1 and CDR2 from the germline V gene are LGHDT and YNNKEL (reference sequence). V lost 3 bases and J lost 3, with 11 bases in between. This CDR3 has 15 residues.

The chain employs TRBV30 and TRBJ2-1; 9 bases agree with TRBD2. Germline CDR1 GTSNPN, CDR2 SVGIG (reference sequence). This CDR3 comprises 13 residues. V shed 0 bases and J 14 bases; nucleotides not matched to a gene: 8. CDR3 DNA sequence: TGTGCCTGGAGTGTACGGATAGGCGGGGGGGAGTTCTTC. Its translation is CAWSVRIGGGEFF.

The rearrangement uses TRBV6-2 or TRBV6-3 and TRBJ1-5, with a possible D match to TRBD1 (5 bases). Germline V gene sequence: CDR1 MNHEY, CDR2 SVGEGT. Trimming removed 0 bases from V and 5 bases from J, with 11 bases in between. The CDR3 is 15 amino acids. The CDR3 nucleotides read TGTGCCAGCAGTTACTCCGGGACGGGATATCAGCCCCAGCATTTT. Amino acid sequence: CASSYSGTGYQPQHF.